This TCR beta chain was obtained from a study of shared clonotypes between healthy human individuals (dated by TCRdb to the early 2020s). About the full investigation: The cohort included three men and a couple of women between 18 and 49 years of age. Per donor, three plates each were used for CD4 naive and CD4 memory, two for CD8 naive, and one for CD8 memory. The study deeply sequenced blood TCR repertoires of five healthy adults to estimate repertoire size and the extent of clonotype sharing between individuals. Different laboratories and diverse techniques were used to prepare libraries and sequence TCR repertoires, to increase sequencing depth and limit assay-specific biases. Per donor, leukapheresis produced somewhere between about 0.94 and 9.5 billion PBMCs. Here is what the overall study found, with its caveats: The genetic and exposure-history diversity represented was limited by the small number of donors. Across several donors, 4.5% to 6.5% of naive CD4, 3% to 4% of naive CD8, approximately 2.5% of memory CD4, and 0.3% to 0.45% of memory CD8 clonotypes were shared. Naive subsets generally had larger estimated clonotype richness than memory subsets did. Compared with non-shared clonotypes, the clonotypes found in all four sorted-subset donors had higher generation probabilities. Pairwise subsampling indicated that sequencing depth was expected to affect the degree of clonotype sharing among donors. Sampling was restricted to blood, and TCR repertoires in tissue are likely to differ from TCR repertoires in blood. Rarefaction of sorted-subset datasets indicated incomplete sequencing despite the large sequencing depth.

The donors were healthy, HIV-negative adults who had no recently reported acute infections or vaccinations. Every donor was a Caucasian adult living in Nashville, Tennessee, USA. CD4+ T cells were enriched through magnetic negative selection, after which naive cells were positively selected on CD45RA and the remaining negative fraction served as the memory subset. After blood collection by leukapheresis, PBMCs were isolated using Ficoll-Histopaque density gradient centrifugation and then cryopreserved in the vapor phase of liquid nitrogen. Analytical flow cytometry was used to check the purity and quantity of each magnetically sorted T cell population. Genomic DNA was isolated from every sorted fraction and measured by UV absorbance on a Nanodrop 2000c. To note about this clone: Its antigen is currently not known. One end of the junction does not line up with germline, which may come from a read error.

TCR CDR3 regions were amplified from genomic DNA by multiplex PCR using the deep immunoSEQ assay. Extracted genomic DNA from each cell subset was distributed evenly across all wells of several immunoSEQ 96-well plates, and each plate was treated as a replicate. Each replicate PCR for sorted subsets received 150 to 250 ng genomic DNA, equal to tens of thousands of T cell genomes. Purified libraries were quantified with a Qubit 3.0 fluorometer, sized on a Bioanalyzer 2100, and re-quantified with the KAPA Library Quantification kit. Each immunoSEQ 96-well plate was sequenced on its own single-read 150-cycle Illumina NextSeq 550 flow cell. On the study's bioinformatics: Because the immunoSEQ output included only junctional sequences and no quality scores, the filtering could not be the same as the filtering used for full-length reads. Sequences were annotated with PyIR, a Python wrapper for IgBLAST v1.9, and V/J genes and CDR3 were assigned using IMGT germline references. Reads were filtered out if the reads had weak V/J assignments (E-value above 1e-6), no CDR3, stop codons, out-of-frame junctions, or ambiguous translated residues. V3J clonotypes were defined as sequences sharing the same inferred V gene, J gene, and CDR3 amino acid sequence. Percentage overlap between repertoires was calculated by dividing the number of shared unique clonotypes by the size of the smaller repertoire. Repertoire richness was assessed with RTK rarefaction, the Chao1 estimator, and Recon v2.1 estimates of unobserved clonotypes. OLGA was used to compute generation probabilities for all TCRbeta clonotypes that the gDNA method yielded from four donors. Here the immuneACCESS table is served through TCRdb, limited to in-frame sequences with V and J called. Missing clones are a known gap in these copies; in checked studies unresolved V genes cover under half, and the rest lacks a known reason. V, J and clone size reflect that table, while D and trimming were determined from the DNA. This sample holds a few million clones; 90% to 96% were observed only once. The ten biggest clones cover 0.1% to 0.15% of the sample.

From the cysteine up to the phenylalanine, the CDR3 has a length of 13 residues. Only the CDR3 DNA is retained, 39 bases long and in frame from the first base. From the germline V gene, CDR1 is SGHRS and CDR2 is YFSETQ. Sequencing was done on a sample of naive CD4+ T cells sorted from blood. This specimen's cell subset or site label, interpreted: CD45RA+ positively selected. The clonotype comes from a man between 18 and 35 years old in good health. The receptor chain draws on TRBV5-1 and TRBJ1-2, with TRBD1 identical over 9 junction bases. In nucleotide form, the sequence is TGCGCCAGCAGTTTGGGACAGGGAGTTGGCTACACCTTC. Translated, it gives CASSLGQGVGYTF.